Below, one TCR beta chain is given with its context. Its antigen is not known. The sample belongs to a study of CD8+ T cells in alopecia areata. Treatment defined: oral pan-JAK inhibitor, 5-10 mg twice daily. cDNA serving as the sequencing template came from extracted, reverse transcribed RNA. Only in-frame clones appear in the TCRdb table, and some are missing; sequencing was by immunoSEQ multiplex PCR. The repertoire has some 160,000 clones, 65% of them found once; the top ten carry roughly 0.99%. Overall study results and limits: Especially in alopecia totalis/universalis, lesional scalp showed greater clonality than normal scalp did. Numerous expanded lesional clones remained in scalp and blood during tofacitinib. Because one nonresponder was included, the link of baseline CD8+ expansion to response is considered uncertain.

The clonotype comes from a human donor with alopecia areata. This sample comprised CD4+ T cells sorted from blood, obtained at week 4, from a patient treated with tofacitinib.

The CDR3 reads CSVSGYTF. Written as DNA, the CDR3 is TGCAGCGTTTCTGGCTACACCTTC. The chain has TRBV29-1 and TRBJ1-2; D unresolved. V lost 5 bases to trimming and J lost 7 bases, with 2 bases between them. The length of the CDR3 is 8 residues. Germline CDR1 is SQVTM and CDR2 is ANQGSEA.